This T cell receptor (beta chain) was captured in a study of blood T cell repertoires in COVID-19. This CDR3 spans 15 amino acids. In germline, CDR1 is ENHRY, CDR2 SYGVKD. Trimming cost V 11 bases and J 3 bases, with 20 bases left between them. Measured with immunoSEQ multiplex PCR; TCRdb has only the in-frame clones, and not every one. The sample has 200,000 to 250,000 clones, around 87% seen once. The sequence was collected from a woman between 70 and 85 years old with active or convalescent COVID-19. This rearrangement joins TRBV10-3 to TRBJ1-3; D possibly corresponds to TRBD1 (5 bases). The sequencing sample was made of peripheral blood. The DNA of the CDR3 is TGTGCCTTCTCTAATTTAGCAGGGTTTGGAAACACCATATATTTT. It codes for CAFSNLAGFGNTIYF.